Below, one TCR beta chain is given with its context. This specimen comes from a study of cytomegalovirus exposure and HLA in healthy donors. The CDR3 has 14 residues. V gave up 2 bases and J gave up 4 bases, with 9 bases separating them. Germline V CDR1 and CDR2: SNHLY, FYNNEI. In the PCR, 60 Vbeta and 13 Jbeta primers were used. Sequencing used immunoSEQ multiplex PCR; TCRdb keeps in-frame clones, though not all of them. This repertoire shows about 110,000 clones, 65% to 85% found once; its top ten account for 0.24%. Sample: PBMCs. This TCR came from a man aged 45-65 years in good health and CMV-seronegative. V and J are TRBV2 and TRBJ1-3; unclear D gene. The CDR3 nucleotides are TGTGCCAGCAGTGAACAAGACACGGGAAACACCATATATTTT. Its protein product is CASSEQDTGNTIYF.